Listed below are T cell receptor beta chains from one sample, sequenced in a study of blood T cell repertoires in COVID-19. The repertoire was sequenced with immunoSEQ multiplex PCR; TCRdb's copy has only in-frame clones and lacks some. Counted here are over 150,000 clones, approximately 88% occurring once; the ten biggest clones make up around 7%. The material sequenced was peripheral blood. These receptors originate from a woman between 40 and 50 years old with COVID-19, enrolled during active disease. CDR3s include the opening cysteine and the closing phenylalanine or tryptophan. D genes are given only for firm matches. Clone size is shown for a subset of rows, as once, few, many or a class of expanded clone.

size	V	D	J	CDR3	DNA
NA	TRBV7-9	NA	TRBJ1-5	CASSPGPNSNQPQHF	TGTGCCAGCAGCCCGGGTCCAAATAGCAATCAGCCCCAGCATTTT
NA	TRBV27	NA	TRBJ2-1	CATLSTGTGQFF	TGTGCCACCCTTTCGACGGGTACCGGGCAGTTCTTC
NA	TRBV29-1	NA	TRBJ2-1	CSVEEWKGPEQFF	TGCAGCGTTGAAGAATGGAAGGGGCCGGAGCAGTTCTTC
NA	TRBV19	NA	TRBJ2-2	CASSVGGPGELFF	TGTGCCAGTAGTGTCGGGGGGCCCGGGGAGCTGTTTTTT
NA	TRBV18	NA	TRBJ1-1	CASSPDLGGHTEAFF	TGTGCCAGCTCACCGGACCTCGGGGGGCACACTGAAGCTTTCTTT
NA	TRBV7-6	TRBD1	TRBJ2-1	CASSPLAGTASYNEQFF	TGTGCCAGCAGCCCCTTGGCCGGGACAGCCTCCTACAATGAGCAGTTCTTC
NA	TRBV27	NA	TRBJ1-6	CASSLQRGNSPLHF	TGTGCCAGCAGTTTGCAAAGGGGTAATTCACCCCTCCACTTT
NA	TRBV7-9	TRBD1	TRBJ1-4	CASSLGQAANEKLFF	TGTGCCAGCAGCCTTGGACAGGCAGCTAATGAAAAACTGTTTTTT
NA	TRBV9	TRBD2	TRBJ2-5	CASSWREEDTQYF	TGTGCCAGCAGTTGGCGGGAGGAAGACACCCAGTACTTC
few	TRBV10-1	TRBD1	TRBJ1-3	CASRRDRGAGNTIYF	TGCGCCAGCAGGCGGGACAGGGGAGCTGGAAACACCATATATTTT
few	TRBV19	TRBD1	TRBJ1-1	CASSARTGMSANTEAFF	TGTGCCAGTAGTGCCCGGACAGGGATGAGCGCGAACACTGAAGCTTTCTTT